This TCR beta chain was sequenced during a study of circulating and synovial CD4+ cells in juvenile arthritis (dated by TCRdb to the mid-2010s). Broadly, across the study: Within each patient, the TCRbeta CDR3 repertoires of synovial CD4 T cells, bulk blood CD4 T cells and circulating HLA-DR+ CD4 T cells were compared. The goal of the repertoire sequencing was to confirm that synovial clonotypes were enriched in a circulating synovial-like CD4 T cell subset. Summary of the overall study and its limitations: Circulating pathogenic-like lymphocytes were found to cluster with synovial T cells, and a substantially higher fraction of CDR3 sequences was shared with synovium by circulating pathogenic-like lymphocytes than by bulk blood. Traditional Vbeta family usage analysis did not detect the difference between circulating pathogenic-like lymphocytes and bulk blood T cells. Compared with bulk blood CD4 repertoires, both the synovial and the circulating pathogenic-like lymphocyte repertoires were less diverse, and some CPL samples were as oligoclonal as synovium. Because CPL samples and bulk blood CD4 samples differed in T cell genome counts by at least an order of magnitude, sample-size effects were addressed. Since overlap with synovium went up as sequencing depth increased, the measured fractions of shared clonotypes likely underestimated the full repertoire overlap.

Library preparation employed the immunoSEQ multiplex PCR assay. An external provider carried out the TCRbeta CDR3 sequencing as a commercial service. On the authors' methods: Productive nucleotide sequences and amino acid sequences obtained through in silico translation were used in the analyses. Diversity was measured as Renyi entropy over a range of alpha values, and the median of 200 repeated subsamples was taken to equalise sample size. Pairwise repertoire distance was calculated as one minus the Chao-modified Jaccard index, correcting for under-sampling, and used for clustering. Frequency-weighted overlap with synovial clonotypes was computed at 200 sample sizes with 200 draws without replacement at each size, and the value at the size of the smaller sample was reported. TCRdb mirrors the immuneACCESS table, restricted to in-frame sequences. Some clones are absent from its copies; in checked studies, under half trace to an unresolved V gene, and the reason for the others is unknown. V, J and clone size reflect that table, while D and trimming were determined from the DNA. For this sample the table gives over 30,000 clones, of which about 96% were detected only once. The ten largest account for approximately 0.16% of the sample.

To note about this clone: Its target antigen remains unknown. No base quality information exists; no much larger clone differs at one position.

The sequenced samples came from patients who had active juvenile idiopathic arthritis. Cells were sorted immediately after thawing, with dead cells excluded using Live/Dead Fixable Near-IR Stain. Looking up the germline V gene yields CDR1 SGHTA and CDR2 FQGNSA. Spanning cysteine to phenylalanine, the CDR3 consists of 16 amino acids. Just the 48-base CDR3 DNA is kept, in frame starting at base 1. The junction shows trimming of 5 bases on V and 2 bases on J, and the gene matches do not reach 7 bases of it. The origin of this receptor is a human donor with juvenile idiopathic arthritis. Sample: CD4+ T cells from blood. Rearrangement joined TRBV7-2 to TRBJ2-3, with 10 bases matching TRBD1. CDR3 reads: CASSRQGAGNTDTQYF. The nucleotide sequence is given as TGTGCCAGCAGCCGACAGGGGGCGGGAAACACAGATACGCAGTATTTT.